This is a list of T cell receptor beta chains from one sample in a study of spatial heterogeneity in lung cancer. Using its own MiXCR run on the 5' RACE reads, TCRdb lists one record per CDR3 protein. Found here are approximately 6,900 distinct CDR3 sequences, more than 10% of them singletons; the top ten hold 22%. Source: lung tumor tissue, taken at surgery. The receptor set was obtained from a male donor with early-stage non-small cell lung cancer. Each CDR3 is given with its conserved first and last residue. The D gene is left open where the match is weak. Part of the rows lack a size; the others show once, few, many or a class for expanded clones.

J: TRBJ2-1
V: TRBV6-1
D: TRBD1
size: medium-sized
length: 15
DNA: TGTGCCAGCAGAAAGGACAGGGGGGGGTACAATGAGCAGTTCTTC
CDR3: CASRKDRGGYNEQFF

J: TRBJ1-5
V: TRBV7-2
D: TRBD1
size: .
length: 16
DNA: TGTGCCAGCACCGTTGGACAGGGGGACCGCAATCAGCCCCAGCATTTT
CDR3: CASTVGQGDRNQPQHF

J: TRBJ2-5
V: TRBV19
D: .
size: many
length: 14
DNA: TGTGCCAGTAGTATAGATTCGTACCAAGAGACCCAGTACTTC
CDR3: CASSIDSYQETQYF

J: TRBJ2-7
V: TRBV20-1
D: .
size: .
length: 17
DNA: TGCAGTGCTAGAGATCTTTGGAGCACTACCAGCTCCTACGAGCAGTACTTC
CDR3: CSARDLWSTTSSYEQYF

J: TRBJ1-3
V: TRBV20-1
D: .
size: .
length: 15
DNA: TGCAGTGCTAAGGGGGTATACCTCTCTGGAAACACCATATATTTT
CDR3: CSAKGVYLSGNTIYF

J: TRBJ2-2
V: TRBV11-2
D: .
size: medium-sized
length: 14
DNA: TGTGCCAGCAGCCCCAACGGTTTGACCGGGGAGCTGTTTTTT
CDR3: CASSPNGLTGELFF

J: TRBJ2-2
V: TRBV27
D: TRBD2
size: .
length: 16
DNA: TGTGCCAGCAGTTTATTAGGGACTATGAACACCGGGGAGCTGTTTTTT
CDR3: CASSLLGTMNTGELFF

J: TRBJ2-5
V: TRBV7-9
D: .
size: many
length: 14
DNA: TGTGCCAGCAGCTTACTCCAGGAGGCAGAGACCCAGTACTTC
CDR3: CASSLLQEAETQYF

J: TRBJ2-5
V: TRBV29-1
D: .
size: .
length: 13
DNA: TGCAGCGTTGCGGGGACACAACAAGAGACCCAGTACTTC
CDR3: CSVAGTQQETQYF

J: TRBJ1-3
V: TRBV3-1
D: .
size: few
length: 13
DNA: TGTGCCAGCAGCCATCCCCGAAAAAACACCATATATTTT
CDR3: CASSHPRKNTIYF

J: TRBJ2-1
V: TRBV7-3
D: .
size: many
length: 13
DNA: TGTGCCAGCAGCTTAATGGCGGACAATGAGCAGTTCTTC
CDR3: CASSLMADNEQFF

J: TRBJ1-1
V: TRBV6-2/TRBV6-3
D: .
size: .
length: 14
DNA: TGTGCCAGCAGTACGCGACACTGGAACACTGAAGCTTTCTTT
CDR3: CASSTRHWNTEAFF

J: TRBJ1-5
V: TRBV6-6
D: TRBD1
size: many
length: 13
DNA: TGTGCCAGCAGTCCAGGGGGTAATCAGCCCCAGCATTTT
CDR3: CASSPGGNQPQHF

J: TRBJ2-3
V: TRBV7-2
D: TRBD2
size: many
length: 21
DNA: TGTGCCAGCAGCCCCGAGGAAAAGTCTAGCGGGAGGACCCCTGTACCAGATACGCAGTATTTT
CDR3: CASSPEEKSSGRTPVPDTQYF

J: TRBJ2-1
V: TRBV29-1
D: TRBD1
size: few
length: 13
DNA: TGCAGCGTTTGGGGACAGGGCAGCAATGAGCAGTTCTTC
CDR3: CSVWGQGSNEQFF

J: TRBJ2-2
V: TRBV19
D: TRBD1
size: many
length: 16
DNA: TGTGCCAGTAGTCCGATAGACAGGGGGCGTACCGGGGAGCTGTTTTTT
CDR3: CASSPIDRGRTGELFF

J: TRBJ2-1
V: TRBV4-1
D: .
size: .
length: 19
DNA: TGCGCCAGCAGCCAGGCTCCTGGCCGAGAGGATCCTACCATCAATGAGCAGTTCTTC
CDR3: CASSQAPGREDPTINEQFF